This entry lists 17 T cell receptor beta chains sequenced from one sample in a study of neoadjuvant nivolumab and ipilimumab in lung cancer. TCRdb's table, derived via immunoSEQ multiplex PCR, lists solely in-frame clones and lacks some. The table has about 20,000 clones, about nine tenths seen once. The specimen comprised peripheral blood, sampled before neoadjuvant nivolumab, alone or with ipilimumab. These receptors all stem from an adult with non-small cell lung cancer.

The V and J genes are TRBV4-1 and TRBJ2-7, with a possible D match to TRBD2 (5 bases). Germline CDR1 reads MGHRA; CDR2 reads YSYEKL. V was pared by 4 bases and J by 5 bases, with 21 bases between. CDR3 length: 16 amino acids. The CDR3 DNA sequence: TGCGCCAGCAGCCCCCCCGGAGGAAAGAGCCTCAACGAGCAGTACTTC. Amino acid sequence: CASSPPGGKSLNEQYF.

The rearrangement joins TRBV7-9 to TRBJ2-1; 8 nucleotides match TRBD2. V was clipped by 6 bases and J by 8 bases; unmatched bases: 12. CDR3 length: 15 residues. CDR1 and CDR2 (germline): SEHNR, FQNEAQ (reference sequence). The DNA for the CDR3 is TGTGCCAGCAGGGAGCGGGAGTTGGGGTCGGATGAGCAGTTCTTC. This translates into CASRERELGSDEQFF.

The chain carries TRBV5-1 and TRBJ1-1; D is possibly TRBD1 (6 bases). The CDR3 spans 14 residues. Deletions cut 4 bases from V and 2 bases from J, with 12 bases between. Germline CDR1 SGHRS, CDR2 YFSETQ. CDR3 in amino acids: CASSIQGGNTEAFF. The CDR3 coding sequence is TGCGCCAGCAGCATACAGGGAGGAAACACTGAAGCTTTCTTT.

The gene calls are TRBV7-9 and TRBJ2-1; 14 bases line up with TRBD2. Trimming at V came to 5 bases and at J to 8 bases, leaving 8 bases not matched to a gene. Germline V lookup: CDR1 SEHNR, CDR2 FQNEAQ (reference sequence). The CDR3 runs to 16 residues. This CDR3 reads CASSERLAGGMDEQFF. The CDR3 DNA reads as TGTGCCAGCAGCGAACGACTAGCGGGAGGGATGGATGAGCAGTTCTTC.

The V and J genes are TRBV30 and TRBJ2-1, with 8 nucleotides matching TRBD2. Germline loops: CDR1 GTSNPN, CDR2 SVGIG (reference sequence). The J segment lost 3 bases and the V segment lost 3 bases, leaving 1 base of the junction unmatched. This CDR3 comprises 13 residues. CDR3 loop: CAWSSGGYNEQFF. The CDR3 DNA is TGTGCCTGGAGCAGCGGGGGCTACAATGAGCAGTTCTTC.

The chain couples TRBV5-6 to TRBJ2-5; no definite D call. The V gene's germline CDR1 is SGHDT and CDR2 YYEEEE. V shed 2 bases and J shed 4 bases, with 12 bases lying between them. This CDR3 has 14 residues. DNA for the CDR3: TGTGCCAGCAGCTTCGCGATTGGCTCAGAGACCCAGTACTTC. Its protein is CASSFAIGSETQYF.

The V call is TRBV13, the J call TRBJ1-2, with TRBD1 identical over 7 bases. The length of the CDR3 is 15 residues. Per germline, CDR1 PRHDT and CDR2 FYEKMQ (reference sequence). The V segment lost 8 bases and the J segment 5 bases; nucleotides outside the gene matches: 14. In nucleotides, the CDR3 is TGTGCCAGCGGGCGAACAGGGGAAAGGTTATATGGCTACACCTTC. It yields the protein CASGRTGERLYGYTF.

V gene TRBV18 combines with J gene TRBJ1-1, with 9 bases that match TRBD1. Losses at the gene ends were 2 bases for V and 1 base for J; bases not matched to a gene: 8. CDR1 and CDR2 (germline): KGHSH, LQKENI. The CDR3 covers 17 residues. The chain's CDR3 is CASSPSTGGLENTEAFF. The CDR3 DNA is TGTGCCAGCTCACCAAGTACAGGGGGCCTGGAGAACACTGAAGCTTTCTTT. Combining the CDR3 with reference TRBV18 and TRBJ1-1 gives the whole variable domain NAGVMQNPRHLVRRRGQEARLRCSPMKGHSHVYWYRQLPEEGLKFMVYLQKENIIDESGMPKERFSAEFPKEGPSILRIQQVVRGDSAAYFCASSPSTGGLENTEAFFGQGTRLTVV.

V usage is TRBV5-1 and J usage is TRBJ2-2, with D unclear. V was pared by 1 base and J by 0 bases, with 7 bases between. The length of the CDR3 is 15 residues. Looked up from germline, CDR1 is SGHRS and CDR2 is YFSETQ. The CDR3 DNA is TGCGCCAGCAGCTTGCAGGCGGCGAACACCGGGGAGCTGTTTTTT. This sequence encodes CASSLQAANTGELFF.

V gene TRBV30 combines with J gene TRBJ1-1; TRBD1 agrees at 10 bases. The CDR3 has 15 residues. Unmatched junction bases numbered 9, after V lost 3 bases and J lost 5 bases. CDR1 GTSNPN and CDR2 SVGIG come from the germline V gene (reference sequence). The CDR3 nucleotides are TGTGCCTGGAGAGGGGACAGGGGCGCCCGGACTGAAGCTTTCTTT. Its translation: CAWRGDRGARTEAFF.

The chain carries TRBV19 and TRBJ2-7; TRBD2 matches at 13 bases. The J segment lost 2 bases and the V segment lost 6 bases, leaving 7 bases of the junction unmatched. Germline V gene data show CDR1 as LNHDA and CDR2 as SQIVND (reference sequence). The CDR3 loop spans 16 amino acids. The CDR3 loop reads CASRITGTSGTYEQYF. CDR3 bases: TGTGCCAGTAGGATAACCGGGACTAGCGGGACCTACGAGCAGTACTTC.

This chain's CDR3 is CASRTALRDEQFF. CDR3 bases: TGTGCCAGTAGAACGGCCCTAAGGGATGAGCAGTTCTTC. The chain couples TRBV19 to TRBJ2-1; D unclear. The V gene's germline CDR1 is LNHDA and CDR2 SQIVND (reference sequence). CDR3 length equals 13 residues. Trimming cost V 6 bases and J 8 bases, with 14 bases left between them.

This sequence joins TRBV28 and TRBJ1-2, with unresolved D. The V end lost 5 bases, the J end lost 4 bases, and 11 bases lay between the germline ends. Germline values: CDR1 MDHEN, CDR2 SYDVKM. The CDR3 runs to 13 residues. The CDR3 sequence: CASSPSGSYGYTF. The DNA of the CDR3 is TGTGCCAGCAGTCCCAGTGGAAGCTATGGCTACACCTTC.

The gene calls are TRBV18 and TRBJ2-4, with D perhaps given as TRBD1 or TRBD2 (6 bases each). The CDR3 spans 14 residues. Between the trimmed V and J ends, which lost 3 bases and 4 bases, there was a span of 10 bases. CDR1 KGHSH and CDR2 LQKENI come from the germline V gene. For the CDR3, the DNA is TGTGCCAGCTCACCGGGGGGCACAAAAAACATTCAGTACTTC. It codes for CASSPGGTKNIQYF.

This chain connects TRBV29-1 to TRBJ2-7; possible D gene TRBD2, 5 bases. CDR1 is SQVTM, CDR2 ANQGSEA, per germline. The CDR3 is 14 residues long. V was pared by 4 bases and J by 2 bases, with 15 bases between. The chain's CDR3 is CSVADSSSPYEQYF. CDR3 DNA: TGCAGCGTTGCGGACTCCTCATCACCCTACGAGCAGTACTTC.

The chain is built from TRBV11-1 and TRBJ2-5; D is unresolved. The germline gives CDR1 SGHAT, CDR2 FQDESV (reference sequence). V lost 1 base and J lost 0, with 12 bases in between. The CDR3 totals 16 residues. The CDR3 DNA follows: TGTGCCAGCAGCTTAGGTCGCGTGGGGTACCAAGAGACCCAGTACTTC. Its translation: CASSLGRVGYQETQYF.

This clone was detected only once. The chain joins TRBV29-1 to TRBJ1-1; perhaps TRBD1 as D (6 bases). V lost 4 bases to trimming and J lost 5 bases, with 8 bases between them. Germline CDR1 and CDR2: SQVTM and ANQGSEA. This CDR3 region has 11 residues. CDR3 sequence reads: CSVGRGTEAFF. In DNA form, the CDR3 reads TGCAGCGTTGGCAGGGGAACTGAAGCTTTCTTT.